The 11 T cell receptor beta chains in this list originate from one sample, sequenced in a study of blood T cell repertoires in COVID-19. Clones were sequenced by immunoSEQ multiplex PCR, and TCRdb holds only the in-frame ones, with some missing. The table includes tens of thousands of clones, about 70% detected once. Sequenced: peripheral blood. Receptors originate from a woman in her 70s with acute or convalescent COVID-19.

The chain is built from TRBV11-3 and TRBJ2-1; 8 positions agree with TRBD1. The CDR3 has 16 amino acids. Looked up from germline, CDR1 is SGHNT and CDR2 is YENEEA. V was clipped by 5 bases and J by 3 bases; unmatched bases: 9. CDR3 sequence reads: CASSPTSGTGYNEQFF. The CDR3 bases are TGTGCCAGCAGCCCCACCTCCGGGACAGGCTACAATGAGCAGTTCTTC.

The genes are TRBV20-1 and TRBJ1-6; a possible D gene is TRBD1 (5 bases). The CDR3 runs to 15 residues. Germline CDR1 and CDR2: DFQATT and SNEGSKA (reference sequence). The V end lost 3 bases, the J end lost 6 bases, and 15 bases lay between the germline ends. CDR3 in amino acids: CSASPGTGFNSPLHF. The CDR3 DNA sequence: TGCAGTGCTAGTCCCGGAACAGGTTTTAATTCACCCCTCCACTTT.

This clone was observed a few times. The CDR3 DNA is TGTGCCAGCAGTTCAGAACAGGTTTTTGCTAACTATGGCTACACCTTC. Translating gives CASSSEQVFANYGYTF. This chain uses TRBV28 with TRBJ1-2; D is perhaps TRBD1 (5 bases). In germline, CDR1 is MDHEN, CDR2 SYDVKM. V was pared by 4 bases and J by 0 bases, with 15 bases between. CDR3 length equals 16 residues.

The chain uses TRBV5-6 and TRBJ1-5, with a tentative D call TRBD1 (5 bases). Germline assignment: CDR1 SGHDT and CDR2 YYEEEE. CDR3 length: 15 residues. Trimming pared 1 base from V and 5 bases from J, leaving 13 bases between. The CDR3 loop reads CASSLSGREDQPQHF. The CDR3 DNA is TGTGCCAGCAGCTTGTCGGGCAGGGAAGATCAGCCCCAGCATTTT.

This clone was seen once. The chain joins TRBV5-8 to TRBJ2-7; TRBD1 agrees at 8 bases. The V and J ends lost 4 bases and 5 bases, in that order; junction bases with no gene match: 20. The CDR3 spans 18 residues. Germline V lookup: CDR1 SGHTS, CDR2 YDEGEE. CDR3: CASSPQYGRTGITHEQYF. CDR3 nucleotides: TGTGCCAGCAGCCCACAATATGGGAGGACAGGGATTACCCACGAGCAGTACTTC.

Only a few counts were recorded for this clone. The gene calls are TRBV2 and TRBJ2-1, with 10 bases that match TRBD2. The ends lost 5 bases at V and 14 bases at J; junction bases unmatched: 6. The V gene's germline CDR1 is SNHLY and CDR2 FYNNEI. The CDR3 extends over 12 amino acids. Written as DNA, the CDR3 is TGTGCCAGCAGTCAGCTAGCGGGAGAAGAGTTCTTC. This gives the protein CASSQLAGEEFF.

This clone was seen a few times. J is TRBJ1-1 and V is TRBV10-3; 8 nucleotides match TRBD1. J was trimmed by 5 bases and V by 11 bases; bases with no gene match: 10. The V gene's germline CDR1 is ENHRY and CDR2 SYGVKD. The CDR3 is made up of 13 amino acids. The CDR3 coding sequence is TGTGCCTCCCGGGCAGGGGGCGGGACTGAAGCTTTCTTT. Residues: CASRAGGGTEAFF.

CDR3 loop: CASSLYWTGTEAFF. The CDR3 coding sequence is TGTGCCAGCAGCTTATACTGGACAGGCACTGAAGCTTTCTTT. The V and J genes are TRBV5-6 and TRBJ1-1; 7 bases map to TRBD1. This CDR3 spans 14 amino acids. Looked up from germline, CDR1 is SGHDT and CDR2 is YYEEEE. The V gene end was trimmed by 2 bases and the J gene end by 4 bases; junction bases not matched to a gene: 5.

CDR3 sequence reads: CASNLGGWDEQFF. CDR3 nucleotides: TGTGCCAGTAACCTCGGGGGGTGGGATGAGCAGTTCTTC. J is TRBJ2-1 and V is TRBV19, with 7 bases lining up with TRBD2. The CDR3 consists of 13 residues. Trimming removed 7 bases from V and 8 bases from J; junction bases left unmatched: 8. CDR1 is LNHDA and CDR2 is SQIVND in the germline V gene (reference sequence).

The J gene is TRBJ2-7, the V gene TRBV13, with 7 bases lining up with TRBD1. Trimming at V came to 5 bases and at J to 2 bases, leaving 9 bases not matched to a gene. The germline CDR1 and CDR2 sequences are PRHDT and FYEKMQ (reference sequence). The CDR3 runs 15 residues. The CDR3 nucleotides read TGTGCCAGCAGCACTTCCCGGGACAGAACCTACGAGCAGTACTTC. It yields the protein CASSTSRDRTYEQYF.

This clone is a singleton in its sample. The J gene is TRBJ1-1, the V gene TRBV19; 11 bases are a match to TRBD1. Germline V gene sequence: CDR1 LNHDA, CDR2 SQIVND (reference sequence). V was pared by 2 bases and J by 4 bases, with 6 bases of the junction left unmatched. This CDR3 is 16 amino acids long. The CDR3 region has the DNA TGTGCCAGTAGTATACTCTCAGGACAGGGGGCCACTGAAGCTTTCTTT. Translated, it gives CASSILSGQGATEAFF.